Sequencing of this T cell receptor (beta chain) was carried out in a study of T cells in Graves' hyperthyroidism and ophthalmopathy. The CDR3 is made up of 17 amino acids. CDR1 is SGHTA and CDR2 is FQGNSA in the germline V gene. V lost 1 base and J lost 4, with 19 bases in between. Amplification targeted TCR beta CDR3 regions from RNA transcripts. The study used the HTBI primer set for a first-round RT-PCR of the TCR CDR3. TCRdb reanalysed the multiplex PCR reads using MiXCR and keeps one entry per CDR3 protein. Of approximately 300,000 distinct CDR3 sequences listed, about 15% are singletons. This clonotype has at least ten counts.

This clonotype was sampled from a woman aged 55-70 years with Graves' ophthalmopathy. The sequenced material came from blood. This chain connects TRBV7-2 to TRBJ2-5, with no clear D. The CDR3 loop is CASSLGASSPWGETQYF. CDR3 coding DNA: TGTGCCAGCAGCTTAGGGGCCAGCAGCCCTTGGGGAGAGACCCAGTACTTC.